Listed below are T cell receptor beta chains from one sample, sequenced in a study of blood T cell repertoires in COVID-19. Data came from immunoSEQ multiplex PCR; TCRdb stores just in-frame clones and leaves some out. Here the sample spans approximately 120,000 clones, about 90% being singletons. The specimen was peripheral blood. Receptors originate from a human donor in a cohort sampled during active COVID-19. The CDR3 runs from the conserved cysteine through the conserved F or W. A D gene is named only where the DNA matches it firmly. Part of the rows lack a size; the others show once, few, many or a class for expanded clones.

16	TRBV7-8	NA	TRBJ1-2	NA	TGTGCCAGCAGCCTGTTGTCGGGTCCTCCTAACTATGGCTACACCTTC	CASSLLSGPPNYGYTF
11	TRBV10-3	NA	TRBJ1-1	NA	TGTGCCATCAGTCGGGGGGCTCAAGCTTTCTTT	CAISRGAQAFF
20	TRBV7-6	NA	TRBJ2-3	TRBD2	TGTGCCAGCAGCTTAGCACCCTTAGGACTAGCGGGAGGCCCGGGAGATACGCAGTATTTT	CASSLAPLGLAGGPGDTQYF
14	TRBV18	few	TRBJ2-2	TRBD2	TGTGCCAGCTCAGGACTAGCGAACACCGGGGAGCTGTTTTTT	CASSGLANTGELFF
16	TRBV9	NA	TRBJ2-7	NA	TGTGCCAGCAGCGTAGTGGGGCAGGGGTTTGACTACGAGCAGTACTTC	CASSVVGQGFDYEQYF
15	TRBV9	NA	TRBJ2-2	NA	TGTGCCAGCAGCAAGGGGACACTTAACACCGGGGAGCTGTTTTTT	CASSKGTLNTGELFF
15	TRBV4-1	NA	TRBJ1-5	NA	TGCGCCAGCAGCCAAGAAATTCGGGAAGATCAGCCCCAGCATTTT	CASSQEIREDQPQHF
11	TRBV6-5	NA	TRBJ2-7	NA	TGTGCCAGCCAGAAATCCTACGAGCAGTACTTC	CASQKSYEQYF
16	TRBV27	NA	TRBJ1-1	NA	TGTGCCAGCAGTTACCTGGGGGGGGCTGAAGGAACTGAAGCTTTCTTT	CASSYLGGAEGTEAFF
16	TRBV5-1	NA	TRBJ1-1	NA	TGCGCCAGCGCTCCTCGACACGGTCGGATGAACACTGAAGCTTTCTTT	CASAPRHGRMNTEAFF
14	TRBV7-2	NA	TRBJ2-2	NA	TGTGCCAGCAGCTTCTCCCGAGGTCCCGGGGAGCTGTTTTTT	CASSFSRGPGELFF
15	TRBV5-4	NA	TRBJ2-3	TRBD1	TGTGCCAGCAGCTTCGAGAGAGGGGGCCGGGATACGCAGTATTTT	CASSFERGGRDTQYF
16	TRBV27	NA	TRBJ2-4	NA	TGTGCCAGCAGTCCCTCAGGGGCGGAGGCCAAAAACATTCAGTACTTC	CASSPSGAEAKNIQYF
15	TRBV6-6	NA	TRBJ2-7	TRBD2	TGTGCCAGCAGTTACACAACGGGGGGCTCCTACGAGCAGTACTTC	CASSYTTGGSYEQYF
16	TRBV18	NA	TRBJ2-5	NA	TGTGCCAGCTCACCAATTACGGGGGGCGCCCGGGAGACCCAGTACTTC	CASSPITGGARETQYF
18	TRBV5-1	NA	TRBJ1-5	TRBD1	TGCGCCAGCAGCTTGGGGCCGCCCGGGACAGAATACAATCAGCCCCAGCATTTT	CASSLGPPGTEYNQPQHF
14	TRBV6-2/TRBV6-3	NA	TRBJ2-7	NA	TGTGCCAGCAGTTACGATTGGAGAGTAAACGAGCAGTACTTC	CASSYDWRVNEQYF
15	TRBV6-2/TRBV6-3	NA	TRBJ2-3	NA	TGTGCCAGCAGTTACCCCGGTCTCAGCACAGATACGCAGTATTTT	CASSYPGLSTDTQYF
13	TRBV9	few	TRBJ2-7	NA	TGTGCCAGCAGCGTTGGACTCACCTACGAGCAGTACTTC	CASSVGLTYEQYF
15	TRBV7-3	NA	TRBJ2-7	TRBD2	TGTGCCAGCAGCCTAGGACTAGCGGGAGTCCACGAGCAGTACTTC	CASSLGLAGVHEQYF
14	TRBV6-6	NA	TRBJ2-5	NA	TGTGCCAGCAGTTACGCCAGGGTACAAGAGACCCAGTACTTC	CASSYARVQETQYF
14	TRBV7-2	NA	TRBJ2-3	TRBD2	TGTGCCAGCAGCACCAGCGGGAGTGGTTATACGCAGTATTTT	CASSTSGSGYTQYF
15	TRBV7-9	once	TRBJ2-3	TRBD2	TGTGCCAGCAGCTCGGGACTAGCGGGAGCTGGTACGCAGTATTTT	CASSSGLAGAGTQYF